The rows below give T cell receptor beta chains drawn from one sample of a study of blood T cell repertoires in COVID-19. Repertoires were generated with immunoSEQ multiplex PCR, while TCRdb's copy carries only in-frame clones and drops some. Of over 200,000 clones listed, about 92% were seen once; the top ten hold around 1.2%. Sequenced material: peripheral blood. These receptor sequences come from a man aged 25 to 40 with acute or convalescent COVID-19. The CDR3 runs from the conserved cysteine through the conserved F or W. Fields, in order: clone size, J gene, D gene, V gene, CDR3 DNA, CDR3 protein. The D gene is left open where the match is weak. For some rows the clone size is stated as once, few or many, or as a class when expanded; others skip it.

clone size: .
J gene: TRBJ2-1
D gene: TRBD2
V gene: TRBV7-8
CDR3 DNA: TGTGCCAGCAGCCCCAGACTAGCGGGGGGGTCTCATCGATCCAATGAGCAGTTCTTC
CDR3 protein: CASSPRLAGGSHRSNEQFF

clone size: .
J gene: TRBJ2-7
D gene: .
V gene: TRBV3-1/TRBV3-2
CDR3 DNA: TGTGCCAGCAGCCAAGTTGGGCGGCAGGGGGGCATGGAGCAGTACTTC
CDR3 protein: CASSQVGRQGGMEQYF

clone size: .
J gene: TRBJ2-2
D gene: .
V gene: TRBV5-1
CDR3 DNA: TGCGCCAGCAGCTTACAGCAGAGGAACACCGGGGAGCTGTTTTTT
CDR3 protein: CASSLQQRNTGELFF

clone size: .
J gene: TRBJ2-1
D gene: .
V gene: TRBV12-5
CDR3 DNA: TGTGCTAGTGGTCAGTTTACAGGGGGGGGTGAGCAGTTCTTC
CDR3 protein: CASGQFTGGGEQFF

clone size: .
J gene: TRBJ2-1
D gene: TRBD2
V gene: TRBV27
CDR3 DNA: TGTGCCAGCAGTTCCCTGGGAGCGGGGAAGTACAATGAGCAGTTCTTC
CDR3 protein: CASSSLGAGKYNEQFF

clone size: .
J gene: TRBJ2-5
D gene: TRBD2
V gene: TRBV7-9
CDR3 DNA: TGTGCCAGCGCTGGGGCTAGCGGGAGGGAGACCCAGTACTTC
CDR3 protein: CASAGASGRETQYF

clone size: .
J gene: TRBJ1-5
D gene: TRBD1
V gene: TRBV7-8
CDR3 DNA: TGTGCCAGCAGCTTAGCGAGGGCAGGGGGCGGGTTTGGCAATCAGCCCCAGCATTTT
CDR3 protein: CASSLARAGGGFGNQPQHF

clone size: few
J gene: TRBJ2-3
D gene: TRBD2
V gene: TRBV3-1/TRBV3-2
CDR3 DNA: TGTGCCAGCAGCCAAAGACTAGCGGGAGGAGCAGATACGCAGTATTTT
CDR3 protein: CASSQRLAGGADTQYF

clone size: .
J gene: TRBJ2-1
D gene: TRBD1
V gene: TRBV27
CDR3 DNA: TGTGCCAGCAGTTTGACAGGGCACCATGAGCAGTTCTTC
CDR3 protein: CASSLTGHHEQFF

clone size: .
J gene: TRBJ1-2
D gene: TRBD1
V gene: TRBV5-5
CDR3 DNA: TGTGCCAGCAGCTTAGGGCAGGGACAGGGAAACTATGGCTACACCTTC
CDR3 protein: CASSLGQGQGNYGYTF

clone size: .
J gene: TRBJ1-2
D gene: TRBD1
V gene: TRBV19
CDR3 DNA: TGTGCCAGTAGTCCCGGACAGGGATCAGGGAGCTACACCTTC
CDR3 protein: CASSPGQGSGSYTF

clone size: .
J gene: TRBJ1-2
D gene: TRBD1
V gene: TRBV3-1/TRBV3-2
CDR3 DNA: TGTGCCAGCAGCCGCGATAACAGGGGGCAAGTTGGCTACACCTTC
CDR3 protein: CASSRDNRGQVGYTF

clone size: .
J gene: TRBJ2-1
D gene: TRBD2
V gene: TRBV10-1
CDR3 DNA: TGCGCCAGCAGTGATACTAGCGGACCTTACAATGAGCAGTTCTTC
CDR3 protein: CASSDTSGPYNEQFF

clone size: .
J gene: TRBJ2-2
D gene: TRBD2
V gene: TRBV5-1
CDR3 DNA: TGCGCCAGCAGCCCCCCCAGCGGGGGGGTAGTCGGGGAGCTGTTTTTT
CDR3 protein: CASSPPSGGVVGELFF

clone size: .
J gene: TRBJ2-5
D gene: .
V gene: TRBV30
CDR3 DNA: TGTGCCTGGAACAGTGACGAGACCCAGTACTTC
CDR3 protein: CAWNSDETQYF

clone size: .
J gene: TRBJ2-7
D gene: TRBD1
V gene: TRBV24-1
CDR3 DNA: TGTGCCACCAGTGACCCCGGACAGGGCGGCTACGAGCAGTACTTC
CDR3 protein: CATSDPGQGGYEQYF

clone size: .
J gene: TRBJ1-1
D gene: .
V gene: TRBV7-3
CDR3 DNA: TGTGCCAGCAGTACAGGACCGAACACTGAAGCTTTCTTT
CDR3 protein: CASSTGPNTEAFF

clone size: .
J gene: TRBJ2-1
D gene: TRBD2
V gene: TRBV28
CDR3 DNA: TGTGCCAGCTTACTAGCGGGAGGGCCCCTCAATGAGCAGTTCTTC
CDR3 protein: CASLLAGGPLNEQFF

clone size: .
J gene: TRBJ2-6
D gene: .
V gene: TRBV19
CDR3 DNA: TGTGCCAGTAGCCAATCCGGGGCCAACGTCCTGACTTTC
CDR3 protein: CASSQSGANVLTF

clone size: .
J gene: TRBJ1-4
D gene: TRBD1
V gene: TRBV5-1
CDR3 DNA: TGCGCCAGCAGCTTGGCCAACAGGGGGACTAATGAAAAACTGTTTTTT
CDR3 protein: CASSLANRGTNEKLFF

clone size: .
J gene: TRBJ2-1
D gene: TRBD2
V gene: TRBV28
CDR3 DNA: TGTGCCAGCAGTACCAACCTCGGGACTAGCGGGAAGTATGTTGAGCAGTTCTTC
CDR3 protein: CASSTNLGTSGKYVEQFF

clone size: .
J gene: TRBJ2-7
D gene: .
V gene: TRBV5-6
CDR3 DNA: TGTGCCAGCAGCTTATCCGGGACACGGGAGCAGTACTTC
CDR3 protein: CASSLSGTREQYF

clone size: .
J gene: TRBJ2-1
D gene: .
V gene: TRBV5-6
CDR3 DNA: TGTGCCAGCAGCTTGATGGGAGACAATGAGCAGTTCTTC
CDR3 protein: CASSLMGDNEQFF

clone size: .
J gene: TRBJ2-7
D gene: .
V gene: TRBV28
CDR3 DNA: TGTGCCAGCAGTAACAGGGTAAACGAGCAGTACTTC
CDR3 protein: CASSNRVNEQYF

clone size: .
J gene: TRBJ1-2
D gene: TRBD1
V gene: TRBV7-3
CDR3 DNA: TGTGCCAGCAGCTCAACCGGGACAGAAAACTATGGCTACACCTTC
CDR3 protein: CASSSTGTENYGYTF

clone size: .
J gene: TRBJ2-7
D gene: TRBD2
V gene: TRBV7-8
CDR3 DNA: TGTGCCAGCAGCTTAGAAGCGGGGTACGAGCAGTACTTC
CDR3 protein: CASSLEAGYEQYF

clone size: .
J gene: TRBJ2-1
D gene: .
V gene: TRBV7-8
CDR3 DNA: TGTGCCAGCAGCTTAGTATCCAGCGGAATCAACAATGAGCAGTTCTTC
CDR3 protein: CASSLVSSGINNEQFF

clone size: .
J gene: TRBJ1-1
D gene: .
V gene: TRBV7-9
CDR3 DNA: TGTGCCAGCAGCTTTAGCAGTGCGGGTACTGAAGCTTTCTTT
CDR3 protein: CASSFSSAGTEAFF

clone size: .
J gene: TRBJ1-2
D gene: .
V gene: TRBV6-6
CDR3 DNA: TGTGCCACCCGGAGGGACCTTAACTATGGCTACACCTTC
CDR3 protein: CATRRDLNYGYTF

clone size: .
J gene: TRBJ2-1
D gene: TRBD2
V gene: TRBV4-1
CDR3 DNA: TGCGCCAGCAGCCAAGATGTCGGCGGGAGCTGGAACAATGAGCAGTTCTTC
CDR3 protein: CASSQDVGGSWNNEQFF

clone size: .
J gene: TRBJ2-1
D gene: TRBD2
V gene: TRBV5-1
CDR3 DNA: TGCGCCAGCAGCTGGCGGACTAGCGGGACGGTCCATGAGCAGTTCTTC
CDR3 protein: CASSWRTSGTVHEQFF

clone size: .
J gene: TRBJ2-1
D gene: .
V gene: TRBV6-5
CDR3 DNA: TGTGCCACCGAGGGCCCCAATGAGCAGTTCTTC
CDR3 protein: CATEGPNEQFF

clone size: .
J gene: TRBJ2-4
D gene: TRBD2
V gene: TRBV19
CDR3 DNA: TGTGCCAGTAGGCCCAAGGGAGGGCACATTCAGTACTTC
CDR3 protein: CASRPKGGHIQYF

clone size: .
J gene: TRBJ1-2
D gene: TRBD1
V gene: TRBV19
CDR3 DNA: TGTGCCAGTAGTATAGAGGACAGGCTTAACTATGGCTACACCTTC
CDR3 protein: CASSIEDRLNYGYTF

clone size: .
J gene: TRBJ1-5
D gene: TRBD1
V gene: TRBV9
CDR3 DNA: TGTGCCAGCAGCGTAGGTGGGACAGCAGCTGAAACCCAGCATTTT
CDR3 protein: CASSVGGTAAETQHF

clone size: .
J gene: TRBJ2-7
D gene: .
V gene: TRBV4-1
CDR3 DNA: TGCGCCAGCAGCCAAGATCGGGTTGAAGAGCAGTACTTC
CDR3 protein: CASSQDRVEEQYF

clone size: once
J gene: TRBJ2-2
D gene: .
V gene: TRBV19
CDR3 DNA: TGTGCCAGTAGCGCCTCGGTTTTAGCGACCGGGGAGCTGTTTTTT
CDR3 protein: CASSASVLATGELFF

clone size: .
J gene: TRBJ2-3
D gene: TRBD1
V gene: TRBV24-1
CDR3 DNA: TGTGCCACCAGTGGAAACAGGGGGATACCAGATACGCAGTATTTT
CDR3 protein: CATSGNRGIPDTQYF

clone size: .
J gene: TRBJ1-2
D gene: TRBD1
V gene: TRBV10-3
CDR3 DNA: TGTGCCATCAGTGGAGGACAGGGGGCGAAGGGCTACACCTTC
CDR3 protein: CAISGGQGAKGYTF

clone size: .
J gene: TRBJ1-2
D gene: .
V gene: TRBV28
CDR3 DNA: TGTGCCAGCAGTTTATCCCCTGGAGTCTATGGCTACACCTTC
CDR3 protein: CASSLSPGVYGYTF

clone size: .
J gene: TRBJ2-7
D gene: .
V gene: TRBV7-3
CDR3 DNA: TGTGCCAGCAGCCAAAACGGGGACTACGAGCAGTACTTC
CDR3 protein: CASSQNGDYEQYF

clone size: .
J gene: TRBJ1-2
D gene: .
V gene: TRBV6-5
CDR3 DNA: TGTGCCAGCAGTTACTCAGGGCAGGGGTACTACGGCTACACCTTC
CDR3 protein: CASSYSGQGYYGYTF

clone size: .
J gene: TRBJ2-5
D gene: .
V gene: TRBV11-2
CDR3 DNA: TGTGCCAGCAGCTTTTTTAGCATACAAGAGACCCAGTACTTC
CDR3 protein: CASSFFSIQETQYF

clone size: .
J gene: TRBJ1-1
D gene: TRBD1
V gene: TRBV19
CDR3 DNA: TGTGCCAGTAGTAGACCTACCTGGACAGGGATGGAAACTGAAGCTTTCTTT
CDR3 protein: CASSRPTWTGMETEAFF

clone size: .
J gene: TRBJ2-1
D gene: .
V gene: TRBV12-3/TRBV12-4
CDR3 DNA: TGTGCCAGCAGTTACCATCGGACATCGGGGTTCTTC
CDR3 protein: CASSYHRTSGFF

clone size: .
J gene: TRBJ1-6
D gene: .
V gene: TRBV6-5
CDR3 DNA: TGTGCCAGCAGCTCATCCGATGGGGGGATTACACCCCTCCACTTT
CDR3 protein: CASSSSDGGITPLHF

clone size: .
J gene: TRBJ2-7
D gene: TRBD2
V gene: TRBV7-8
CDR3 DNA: TGTGCCAGCAGCTCCAGACTAGCGGGGATATCCTACGAGCAGTACTTC
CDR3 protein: CASSSRLAGISYEQYF

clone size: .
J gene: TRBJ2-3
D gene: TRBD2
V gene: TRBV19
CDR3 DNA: TGTGCCAGTAGTTTGCGGACTAGCACGACAGATACGCAGTATTTT
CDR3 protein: CASSLRTSTTDTQYF

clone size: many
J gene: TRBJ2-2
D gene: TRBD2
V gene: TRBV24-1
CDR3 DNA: TGTGCCACCAGTGATCCCGCCGGGAGGGGCGACACCGGGGAGCTGTTTTTT
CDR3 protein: CATSDPAGRGDTGELFF